This TCR beta chain is drawn from a study of CD8+ T cells in alopecia areata (dated by TCRdb to 2016 to 2019). Some background on the complete study: Skin from C3H/HeJ donors aged roughly 6-13 months with spontaneous alopecia was grafted onto female C3H/HeJ recipients aged 7-10 weeks. High-throughput TCRbeta sequencing was used to examine T cell clonal expansion in alopecia areata in both the C3H/HeJ mouse model and human patients. In humans, TCRbeta sequencing was performed on scalp tissue and on sorted CD4+ and CD8+ peripheral blood T cells from healthy controls and from patients with patchy or totalis/universalis alopecia areata. Scalp clonality was compared across normal scalp (n=4), patchy alopecia areata scalp (n=8), and alopecia totalis/universalis scalp (n=8). RNA was extracted with the PAXgene miRNA kit for fixed scalp, the miRNeasy kit for PBMCs, and the RNeasy kit for mouse skin. TCRbeta CDR3 regions were amplified by immunoSEQ multiplex PCR using 35 Vbeta forward and 13 Jbeta reverse primers. The paper's findings and limits, for the study overall: Unlike mouse skin, where gammadelta T cells dominate, normal human skin contains resident alphabeta T cells that get sequenced too, which complicates analysis of the scalp TCR repertoire. Shared TCR sequences between patients were less evident than in mice, which may be partly attributable to HLA diversity in the patient population. Higher clonality and more expanded CD8+ clones were observed in lesional scalp than in normal scalp, particularly in alopecia totalis/universalis, a finding suggestive of antigenic drive.

V and J are trimmed by 0 bases and 0 bases, and the gene matches miss 5 bases of the junction. The CDR3, cysteine through phenylalanine, is 16 amino acids long. The DNA shown is the part of the CDR3 that was read: 36 bases, in frame from base 1. Sequences GKSSPN (CDR1) and SITVG (CDR2) are obtained from the germline V gene. This clone turned up a few times. The antigen it binds to is not known. The receptor originates from a mouse, and its gene names and germline sequences are accordingly murine. The missing CDR3 end, 4 residues past where the read stops, is filled in from the germline J gene. Cells from mouse cutaneous lymph nodes were pooled, stained for CD4, CD8alpha, NKG2D, NKG2ACE and other markers, and then sorted on a BD Influx. The receptor library was made with the immunoSEQ multiplex PCR assay. RNA was extracted from all samples and reverse transcribed into cDNA, which served as template for TCR sequencing. SuperScript III was used for first-strand cDNA synthesis, primed with a 2:1 mix of oligo-dT and random hexamers. A synthetic immune receptor repertoire was used to gauge amplification bias, and whatever bias remained was removed computationally. Libraries were sequenced on Illumina HiSeq with 60 bp reads covering the CDR3, read from J toward V. The study's processing was this. Raw reads were preprocessed to remove errors, and CDR3 was defined according to IMGT conventions as the region from the conserved cysteine to phenylalanine. Clonality was computed as 1 minus the Shannon entropy, with the entropy normalized by log2 of the number of productive unique TCRs. Whether scalp clones were CD4 or CD8 was inferred by matching scalp TCRbeta sequences against CD4 and CD8 repertoires sorted from blood. TCRdb holds this immuneACCESS table with in-frame rearrangements only. Some clones are missing; in checked studies, unresolved V genes explain under half, and the rest has no known cause. That table supplies the V and J calls and clone size; D and trimming were determined from the DNA. The table gives over 250,000 clones for this sample, with none occurring only once. The top ten clones comprise less than 1.5% of the sample.

The TCR comes from a C3H/HeJ mouse with alopecia areata. This strain possesses the MHC haplotype H2-k. What was sequenced was CD4+ T cells sorted from a lymph node. In this chain, TRBV31 is recombined with TRBJ2-3; TRBD2 matches 8 bases in the middle. CDR3 protein: CAWSLNWGTSAETLYF. CDR3 bases read: TGTGCCTGGAGTCTTAACTGGGGGACTAGTGCAGAA.